This T cell receptor beta chain was captured in a study of immune cell composition in non-small cell lung cancer. About the study: Tumours were mainly lung adenocarcinoma or squamous cell carcinoma.

Overall study findings and caveats: Overall clonality, unlike maximal tumour-associated clone frequency, did not predict TIL reactivity. Squamous carcinomas (roughly 80%) more often had tumour-associated clones >0.5% than adenocarcinomas (33%).

Method: immunoSEQ multiplex PCR; TCRdb's copy keeps in-frame clones and lacks some. The sample consists of under 3,500 clones, 69% of them appearing once. Germline CDR1 and CDR2: SGHTA and FQGTGA. The CDR3 is 15 residues long. Trimming took 3 bases from V and 3 from J; bases not matched to a gene: 2. The normal lung sample lay at least 3 cm, and maximally far, from the tumour. Genomic DNA came from frozen unsorted single-cell suspensions. Points on this clone: Its antigen remains unknown. This may be a read error, as it is one base from a much larger clone. This CDR3 is also generated by other DNA sequences in the sample.

V and J are TRBV7-3 and TRBJ2-3, with 11 bases lining up with TRBD2. Sequencing was carried out using non-adjacent lung tissue. The sequence was obtained from a human donor with non-small cell lung cancer. DNA for the CDR3: TGTGCCAGCAGCTTGACTAGCGGGGAAACAGATACGCAGTATTTT. Protein product: CASSLTSGETDTQYF.